This T cell receptor beta chain was observed in a study of T cell repertoires in cytomegalovirus infection. On the study more broadly: Alongside well-studied HLA-B-restricted CMV epitopes, recently identified HLA-C-restricted CMV epitopes were also used. CMV infection and matching HLA type were both indicated by public TCR beta signatures. Study-level results: Predominance within the ex vivo response was attributable to HLA-C-restricted CMV-specific TCR beta clonotypes.

Via MiXCR, TCRdb re-called the reads, giving one row per CDR3 protein. The sample records under 350,000 distinct CDR3 sequences, 20% to 25% being singletons. As for this clonotype: What it binds is not known.

This specimen was cultured PBMCs, taken from culture after CMV antigen stimulation. This TCR was sampled from a human donor in good health (CMV status not recorded). Some clones in this sample may be carry-over from other donors' samples.

The CDR3 DNA reads as TGTGCCAGCAGTTTATTCAGAACGGGGAACACTGAAGCTTTCTTT. It codes for CASSLFRTGNTEAFF. The rearrangement joins TRBV28 to TRBJ1-1; D remains unclear. Germline V lookup: CDR1 MDHEN, CDR2 SYDVKM. Trimming shortened V by 1 base and J by 1 base, and 10 bases separated the two germline ends. The CDR3 extends over 15 amino acids.